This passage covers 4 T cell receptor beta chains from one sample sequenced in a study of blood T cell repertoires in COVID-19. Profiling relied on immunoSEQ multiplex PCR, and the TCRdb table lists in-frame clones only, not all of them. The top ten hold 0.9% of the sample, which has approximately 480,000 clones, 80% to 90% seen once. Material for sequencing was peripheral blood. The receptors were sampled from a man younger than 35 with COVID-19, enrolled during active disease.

The CDR3 sequence is CASSLDLGNPTGQYF. The CDR3 coding sequence is TGTGCCAGCAGCTTAGATCTCGGAAACCCTACGGGGCAGTACTTC. The chain is built from TRBV11-3 and TRBJ2-7; D not resolved. From germline, CDR1 is SGHNT and CDR2 YENEEA. V lost 0 bases, J lost 9 bases, and 18 bases lay in between. This CDR3 spans 15 amino acids. Full variable domain (missing parts from reference TRBV11-3 and TRBJ2-7): EAGVVQSPRYKIIEKKQPVAFWCNPISGHNTLYWYLQNLGQGPELLIRYENEEAVDDSQLPKDRFSAERLKGVDSTLKIQPAELGDSAVYLCASSLDLGNPTGQYFGPGTRLTVT.

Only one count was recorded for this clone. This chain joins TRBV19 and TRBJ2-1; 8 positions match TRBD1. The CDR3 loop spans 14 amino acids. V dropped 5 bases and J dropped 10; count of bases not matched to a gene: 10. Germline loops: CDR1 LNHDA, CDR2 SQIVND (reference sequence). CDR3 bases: TGTGCCAGTAGTGAGAAACAGGGGGTGGAGGAGCAGTTCTTC. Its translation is CASSEKQGVEEQFF.

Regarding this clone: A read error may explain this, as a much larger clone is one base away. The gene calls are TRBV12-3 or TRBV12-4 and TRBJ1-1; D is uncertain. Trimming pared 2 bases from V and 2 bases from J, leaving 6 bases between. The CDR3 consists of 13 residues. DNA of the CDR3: TGTGCCAGCAGTTTATGGGCCAACACTGAAGCTTTCTTT. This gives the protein CASSLWANTEAFF.

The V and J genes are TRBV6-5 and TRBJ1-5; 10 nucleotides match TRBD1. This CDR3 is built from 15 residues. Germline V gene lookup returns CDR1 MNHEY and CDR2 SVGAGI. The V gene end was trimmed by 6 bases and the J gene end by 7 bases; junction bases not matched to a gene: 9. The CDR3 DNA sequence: TGTGCCAGCAGGTCGGGACAGGGGACGGGACAGCCCCAGCATTTT. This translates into CASRSGQGTGQPQHF.